A selection of T cell receptor beta chains follows, all from one sample in a study of vaccination and CD4 T cells after COVID-19. In TCRdb, the PCR reads were re-called with MiXCR into one record per CDR3 protein. The sample holds roughly 15,000 distinct CDR3 sequences, around 50% seen once. No antigen has been identified for these receptors. Sequencing used CD4+ T cells from blood, cultured in vitro, obtained about 7 months after SARS-CoV-2 vaccination. The receptors here all came from a human donor who had recovered from COVID-19. Both conserved end residues are part of each CDR3. The D gene is left open where the match is weak. Clone size is stated in some rows and not others, as once, few, many or a class when expanded.

D gene	J gene	CDR3 length	V gene	clone size	CDR3 protein	CDR3 DNA
.	TRBJ1-1	18	TRBV20-1	.	CSAGGLGTVVNWGTEAFF	TGCAGTGCGGGAGGCTTGGGGACTGTCGTAAATTGGGGCACTGAAGCTTTCTTT
TRBD1	TRBJ2-2	16	TRBV6-1	.	CATTRQGTANTGELFF	TGTGCCACCACTAGACAGGGGACCGCGAACACCGGGGAGCTGTTTTTT
TRBD2	TRBJ2-2	16	TRBV20-1	few	CSARDSSGVDTGELFF	TGCAGTGCTAGAGATTCTAGCGGGGTCGACACCGGGGAGCTGTTTTTT
.	TRBJ2-1	18	TRBV24-1	.	CATSDSHRGSHRSNEQFF	TGTGCCACCAGTGACTCACACCGGGGGAGCCATAGGAGCAATGAGCAGTTCTTC
.	TRBJ2-5	13	TRBV5-1	.	CASSLSWGQTQYF	TGCGCCAGCAGCTTGAGTTGGGGTCAGACCCAGTACTTC
TRBD1	TRBJ2-7	14	TRBV6-1	.	CASRKGQGEYEQYF	TGTGCCAGCAGGAAGGGACAGGGGGAATACGAGCAGTACTTC
.	TRBJ2-7	14	TRBV19	few	CASSVLPGQYEQYF	TGTGCCAGTAGTGTCTTACCGGGACAATACGAGCAGTACTTC
TRBD2	TRBJ2-1	12	TRBV20-1	.	CSARRLAGEQFF	TGCAGTGCTAGGCGCCTAGCGGGCGAGCAGTTCTTC
.	TRBJ2-3	15	TRBV7-9	.	CASSLQGGGSDTQYF	TGTGCCAGCAGCCTTCAGGGGGGTGGGTCAGATACGCAGTATTTT
TRBD1	TRBJ1-1	14	TRBV7-3	.	CASSHGTGGSEAFF	TGTGCCAGCAGCCATGGGACAGGGGGTTCTGAAGCTTTCTTT
TRBD1	TRBJ2-5	14	TRBV10-3	.	CAISRDREQETQYF	TGTGCCATCAGTCGGGACAGGGAACAAGAGACCCAGTACTTC
.	TRBJ2-3	12	TRBV27	.	CASSFLRGTQYF	TGTGCCAGCAGTTTCCTCAGGGGTACGCAGTATTTT
.	TRBJ1-2	16	TRBV19	few	CASSPPGAGPSYGYTF	TGTGCCAGTAGTCCTCCCGGGGCAGGGCCGAGCTATGGCTACACCTTC
TRBD2	TRBJ2-7	15	TRBV6-1	.	CASRLAGTSSYEQYF	TGTGCCAGCAGACTAGCGGGGACAAGCTCCTACGAGCAGTACTTC
.	TRBJ2-1	16	TRBV4-1	.	CASSQEVRLDYNEQFF	TGCGCCAGCAGCCAAGAGGTCCGGTTGGACTACAATGAGCAGTTCTTC
.	TRBJ2-3	14	TRBV27	.	CASRGSPRHETQYF	TGTGCCAGCCGTGGGTCGCCCCGACACGAAACGCAGTATTTT
.	TRBJ2-3	17	TRBV20-1	.	CSARVPPTGLGGDTQYF	TGCAGTGCTAGGGTCCCACCCACAGGGCTAGGAGGTGATACGCAGTATTTT
.	TRBJ2-7	12	TRBV2	.	CASSEGRYVVYF	TGTGCCAGCAGTGAGGGAAGGTATGTGGTGTACTTC
.	TRBJ2-7	13	TRBV7-8	.	CASSPTGTYEQYF	TGTGCCAGCAGCCCAACAGGGACCTACGAGCAGTACTTC
.	TRBJ1-1	12	TRBV18	.	CASSQMNTEAFF	TGTGCCAGCTCTCAGATGAACACTGAAGCTTTCTTT
.	TRBJ1-2	15	TRBV20-1	.	CSARDGIGGLYGYTF	TGCAGTGCTAGAGATGGTATCGGAGGGCTCTATGGCTACACCTTC
.	TRBJ2-5	13	TRBV20-1	.	CSASSVIQETQYF	TGCAGTGCTAGTTCTGTGATCCAGGAGACCCAGTACTTC
.	TRBJ1-2	14	TRBV24-1	.	CATSETGQSIGYTF	TGTGCCACCAGTGAGACCGGACAGAGTATAGGCTACACCTTC
TRBD1	TRBJ2-5	14	TRBV20-1	few	CSAFRDRRQETQYF	TGCAGTGCATTCCGGGACAGGCGGCAAGAGACCCAGTACTTC
.	TRBJ2-3	10	TRBV20-1	.	CSAIEDTQYF	TGCAGTGCTATTGAGGATACGCAGTATTTT
.	TRBJ1-2	12	TRBV20-1	.	CSARWRSGGYTF	TGCAGTGCTAGATGGCGTTCGGGGGGCTACACCTTC